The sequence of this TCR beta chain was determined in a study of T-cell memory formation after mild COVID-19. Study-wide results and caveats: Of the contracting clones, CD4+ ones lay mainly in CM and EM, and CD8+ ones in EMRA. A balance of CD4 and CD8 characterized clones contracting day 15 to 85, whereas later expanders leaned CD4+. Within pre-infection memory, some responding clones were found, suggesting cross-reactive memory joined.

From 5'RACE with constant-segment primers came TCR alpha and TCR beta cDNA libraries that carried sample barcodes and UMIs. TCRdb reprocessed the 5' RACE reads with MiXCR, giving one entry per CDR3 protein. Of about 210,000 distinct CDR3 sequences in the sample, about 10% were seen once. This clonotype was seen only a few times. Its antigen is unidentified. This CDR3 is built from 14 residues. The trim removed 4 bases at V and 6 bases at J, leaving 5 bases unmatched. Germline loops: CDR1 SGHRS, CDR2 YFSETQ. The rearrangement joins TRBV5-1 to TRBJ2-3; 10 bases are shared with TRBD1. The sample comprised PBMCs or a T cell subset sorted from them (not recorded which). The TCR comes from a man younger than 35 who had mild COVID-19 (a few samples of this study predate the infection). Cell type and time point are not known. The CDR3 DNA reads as TGCGCCAGCAGCATCGACAGGGGGCGGGATACGCAGTATTTT. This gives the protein CASSIDRGRDTQYF.